This is a list of T cell receptor beta chains from one sample in a study of T cell repertoires in cytomegalovirus infection. MiXCR, applied by TCRdb to the reads, yields one record per CDR3 protein. Of roughly 280,000 distinct CDR3 sequences in the sample, around 15% were seen once. Sequencing used PBMCs. The receptors come from a human donor in good health (CMV status not recorded). Some clones in this sample may be carry-over from other donors' samples. Each CDR3 is given with its conserved first and last residue.

v_gene,j_gene,CDR3aa
TRBV20-1,TRBJ2-3,CSARGQGARDTQYF
TRBV7-2,TRBJ2-1,CASSEGTANEQFF
TRBV5-6,TRBJ1-6,CASSFLYRVNSPLHF
TRBV19,TRBJ2-3,CASSQGRGDTQYF
TRBV20-1,TRBJ1-5,CSTWTGYNQPQHF
TRBV28,TRBJ2-2,CASTETRQTGELFF
TRBV11-3,TRBJ2-5,CASSLGFSGGQETQYF
TRBV9,TRBJ2-6,CASSLGWLEANVLTF
TRBV5-1,TRBJ1-3,CASSPGTPGNTIYF
TRBV6-1,TRBJ2-7,CASYGLTPSYEQYF
TRBV28,TRBJ2-7,CASSVRDTYEQYF
TRBV20-1,TRBJ2-1,CSACCPSSYNEQFF
TRBV5-1,TRBJ2-1,CASSSGQGRYEQFF
TRBV28,TRBJ2-2,CASSFINTGELFF
TRBV20-1,TRBJ1-2,CSASNRDRGPRGYTF
TRBV2,TRBJ2-5,CASSEVGQGRETQYF
TRBV28,TRBJ1-5,CASNRAKSNQPQHF
TRBV28,TRBJ1-4,CASRTRTELDEKLFF
TRBV5-1,TRBJ2-1,CASSLGGTSGSYHPSSYNEQFF
TRBV19,TRBJ2-5,CASSKSTSASQETQYF
TRBV7-2,TRBJ2-1,CASSLMTSGVLSYNEQFF
TRBV10-3,TRBJ2-5,CAISESRGGLSETQYF
TRBV6-2/TRBV6-3,TRBJ1-1,CASSLDQDTEAFF
TRBV29-1,TRBJ2-1,CSPGGPFNNNEQFF
TRBV20-1,TRBJ2-1,CSARGTSDNEQFF
TRBV20-1,TRBJ2-1,CSATGTAEWGEQFF
TRBV12-3/TRBV12-4,TRBJ1-1,CASSLRRANTEAFF
TRBV7-6,TRBJ1-4,CASSAGTNEKLFF
TRBV20-1,TRBJ2-2,CSANSGGAAGELFF
TRBV29-1,TRBJ1-2,CSAPGQGVGGYTF
TRBV14,TRBJ2-7,CASSQVGDYEQYF
TRBV7-3,TRBJ2-1,CASSRSSYNEQFF
TRBV20-1,TRBJ2-3,CSASQAPSTDTQYF
TRBV11-1,TRBJ1-1,CASSFGPSSLMTEAFF
TRBV12-3/TRBV12-4,TRBJ2-3,CASTLATDTQYF
TRBV5-1,TRBJ1-5,CASSLEGGNQPQHF
TRBV5-6,TRBJ1-3,CASSPDFSGNTIYF
TRBV2,TRBJ2-2,CASSLKLVSGELFF
TRBV7-9,TRBJ2-1,CASGKWGTTSYNEQFF
TRBV4-2,TRBJ2-7,CASSQDPLAGGLSYEQYF
TRBV28,TRBJ1-6,CASSYRDNSPLHF
TRBV10-1,TRBJ1-1,CASSDPQTEAFF
TRBV18,TRBJ1-3,CASSPRQDNTIYF
TRBV6-5,TRBJ2-5,CASSIKETQYF
TRBV14,TRBJ1-1,CASSQDKGTVNTEAFF
TRBV6-2/TRBV6-3,TRBJ2-1,CASSYSDSNYNEQFF
TRBV9,TRBJ1-1,CASSVDFRGQGDTEAFF
TRBV28,TRBJ1-1,CASSYPGQKAFF
TRBV7-4,TRBJ1-5,CASSPRGSNQPQHF
TRBV6-2/TRBV6-3,TRBJ1-1,CASSSRDRKEAFF
TRBV7-2,TRBJ2-7,CASSLVVGERPYEQYF
TRBV19,TRBJ1-1,CASSTGEKMNTEAFF
TRBV6-6,TRBJ2-7,CASREGPVEQYF